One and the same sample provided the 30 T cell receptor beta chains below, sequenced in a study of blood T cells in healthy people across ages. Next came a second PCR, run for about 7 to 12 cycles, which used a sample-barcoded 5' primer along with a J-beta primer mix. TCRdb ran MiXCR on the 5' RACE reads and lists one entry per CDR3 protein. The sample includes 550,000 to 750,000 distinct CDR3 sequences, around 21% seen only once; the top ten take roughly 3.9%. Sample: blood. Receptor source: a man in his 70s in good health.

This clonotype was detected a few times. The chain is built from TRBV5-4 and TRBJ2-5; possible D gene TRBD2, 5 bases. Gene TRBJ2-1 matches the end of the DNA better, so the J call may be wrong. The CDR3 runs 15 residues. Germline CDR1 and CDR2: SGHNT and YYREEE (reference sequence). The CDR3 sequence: CASSPSGVLSNEQFF. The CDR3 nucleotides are TGTGCCAGCAGCCCCTCCGGGGTCCTCTCTAATGAGCAGTTCTTC.

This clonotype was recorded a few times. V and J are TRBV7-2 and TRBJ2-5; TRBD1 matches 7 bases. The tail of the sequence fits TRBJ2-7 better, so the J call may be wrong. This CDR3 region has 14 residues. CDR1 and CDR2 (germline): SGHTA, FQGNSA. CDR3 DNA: TGTGCCAGCAGCGTCTACAGGGGTCACTACGAGCAGTACTTC. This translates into CASSVYRGHYEQYF.

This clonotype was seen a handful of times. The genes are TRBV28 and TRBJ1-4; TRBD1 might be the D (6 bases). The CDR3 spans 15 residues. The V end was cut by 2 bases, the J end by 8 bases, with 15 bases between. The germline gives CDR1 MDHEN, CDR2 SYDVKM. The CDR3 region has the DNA TGTGCCAGCAGTTTAATCAGGGGCAGTCTCGAAAAACTGTTTTTT. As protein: CASSLIRGSLEKLFF.

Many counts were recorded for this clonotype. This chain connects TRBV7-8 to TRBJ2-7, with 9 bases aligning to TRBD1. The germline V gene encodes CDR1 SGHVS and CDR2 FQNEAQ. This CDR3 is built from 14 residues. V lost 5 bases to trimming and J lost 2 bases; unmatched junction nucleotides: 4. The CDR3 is CASSTGDRAYEQYF. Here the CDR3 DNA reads TGTGCCAGCAGCACGGGGGACAGGGCCTACGAGCAGTACTTC.

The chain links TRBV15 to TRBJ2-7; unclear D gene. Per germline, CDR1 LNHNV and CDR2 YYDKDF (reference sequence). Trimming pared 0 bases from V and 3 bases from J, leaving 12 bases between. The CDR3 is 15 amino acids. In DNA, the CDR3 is TGTGCCACCAGCAGAGATTTGGCCCTGCACTACGAGCAGTACTTC. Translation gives CATSRDLALHYEQYF.

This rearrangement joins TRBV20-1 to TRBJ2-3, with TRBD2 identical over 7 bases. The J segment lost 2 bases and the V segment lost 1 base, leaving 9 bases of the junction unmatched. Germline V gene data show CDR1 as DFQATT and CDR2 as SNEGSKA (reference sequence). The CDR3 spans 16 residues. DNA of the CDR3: TGCAGTGCTAGAGCCCAAACTAGCGAATACACAGATACGCAGTATTTT. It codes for CSARAQTSEYTDTQYF.

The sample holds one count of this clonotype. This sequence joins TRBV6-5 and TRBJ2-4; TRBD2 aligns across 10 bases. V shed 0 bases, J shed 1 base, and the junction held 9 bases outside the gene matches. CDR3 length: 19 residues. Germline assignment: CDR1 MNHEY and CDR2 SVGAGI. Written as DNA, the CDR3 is TGTGCCAGCAGTTACTCGGCTAGCGGGAGCGCGGGGGCCAAAAACATTCAGTACTTC. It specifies CASSYSASGSAGAKNIQYF.

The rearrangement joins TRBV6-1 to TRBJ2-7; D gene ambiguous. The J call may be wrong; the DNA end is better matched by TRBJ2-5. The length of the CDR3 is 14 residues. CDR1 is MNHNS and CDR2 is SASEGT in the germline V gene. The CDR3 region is CASSFEVNQETQYF. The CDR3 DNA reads TGTGCCAGCAGTTTCGAGGTGAACCAAGAGACCCAGTACTTC.

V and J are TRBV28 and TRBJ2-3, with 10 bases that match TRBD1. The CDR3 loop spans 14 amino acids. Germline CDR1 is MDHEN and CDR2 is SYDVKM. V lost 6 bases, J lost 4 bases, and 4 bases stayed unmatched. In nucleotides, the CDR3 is TGTGCCAGCAGCCCCGGGACAGGGGCAGATACGCAGTATTTT. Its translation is CASSPGTGADTQYF.

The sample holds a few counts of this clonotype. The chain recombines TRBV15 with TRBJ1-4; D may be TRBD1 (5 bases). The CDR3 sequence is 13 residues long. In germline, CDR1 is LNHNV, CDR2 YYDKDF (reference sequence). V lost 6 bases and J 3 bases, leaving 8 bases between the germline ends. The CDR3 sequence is CATRRGANEKLFF. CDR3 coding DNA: TGTGCCACCAGACGGGGGGCTAATGAAAAACTGTTTTTT.

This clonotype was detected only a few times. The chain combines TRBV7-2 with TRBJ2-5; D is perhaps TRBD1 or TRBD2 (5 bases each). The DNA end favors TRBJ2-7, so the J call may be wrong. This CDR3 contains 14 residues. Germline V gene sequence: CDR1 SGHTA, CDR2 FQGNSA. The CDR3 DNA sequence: TGTGCCAGCAGCAGAGGGGCAGGGTTGTACGAGCAGTACTTC. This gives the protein CASSRGAGLYEQYF.

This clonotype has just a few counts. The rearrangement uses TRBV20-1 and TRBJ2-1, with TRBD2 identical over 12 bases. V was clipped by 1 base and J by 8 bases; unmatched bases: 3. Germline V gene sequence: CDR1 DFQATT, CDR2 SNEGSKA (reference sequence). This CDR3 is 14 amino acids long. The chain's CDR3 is CSARGLAGVHEQFF. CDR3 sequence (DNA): TGCAGTGCTAGAGGACTAGCGGGAGTCCATGAGCAGTTCTTC.

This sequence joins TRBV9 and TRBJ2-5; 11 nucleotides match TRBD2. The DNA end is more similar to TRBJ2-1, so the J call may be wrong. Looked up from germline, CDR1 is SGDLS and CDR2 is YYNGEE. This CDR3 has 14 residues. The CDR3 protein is CASSVELAGDEQFF. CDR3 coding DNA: TGTGCCAGCAGCGTAGAACTAGCGGGAGATGAGCAGTTCTTC.

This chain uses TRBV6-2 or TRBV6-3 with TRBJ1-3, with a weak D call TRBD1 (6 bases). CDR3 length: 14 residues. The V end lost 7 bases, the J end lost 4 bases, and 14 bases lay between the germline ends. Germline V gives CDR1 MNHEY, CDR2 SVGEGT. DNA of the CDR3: TGTGCCAGCACCGAAGGGGGATCCGGAAACACCATATATTTT. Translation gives CASTEGGSGNTIYF.

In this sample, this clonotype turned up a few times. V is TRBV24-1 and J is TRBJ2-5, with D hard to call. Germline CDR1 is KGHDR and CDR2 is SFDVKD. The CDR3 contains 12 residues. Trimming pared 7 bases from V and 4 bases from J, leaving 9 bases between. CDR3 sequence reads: CATRTMGETQYF. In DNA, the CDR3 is TGTGCCACCAGAACAATGGGAGAGACCCAGTACTTC.

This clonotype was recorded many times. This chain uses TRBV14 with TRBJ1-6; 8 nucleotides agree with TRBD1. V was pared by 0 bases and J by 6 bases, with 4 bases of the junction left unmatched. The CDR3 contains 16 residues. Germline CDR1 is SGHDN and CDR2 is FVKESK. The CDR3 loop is CASSQDSGGFNSPLHF. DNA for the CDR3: TGTGCCAGCAGCCAAGATTCAGGGGGCTTTAATTCACCCCTCCACTTT. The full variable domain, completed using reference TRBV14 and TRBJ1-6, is EAGVTQFPSHSVIEKGQTVTLRCDPISGHDNLYWYRRVMGKEIKFLLHFVKESKQDESGMPNNRFLAERTGGTYSTLKVQPAELEDSGVYFCASSQDSGGFNSPLHFGNGTRLTVT.

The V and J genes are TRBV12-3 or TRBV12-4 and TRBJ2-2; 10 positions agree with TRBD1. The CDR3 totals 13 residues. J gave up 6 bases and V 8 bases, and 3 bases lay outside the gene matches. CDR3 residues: CASSGQGAGELFF. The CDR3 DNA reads TGTGCCAGCTCTGGACAGGGGGCCGGGGAGCTGTTTTTT.

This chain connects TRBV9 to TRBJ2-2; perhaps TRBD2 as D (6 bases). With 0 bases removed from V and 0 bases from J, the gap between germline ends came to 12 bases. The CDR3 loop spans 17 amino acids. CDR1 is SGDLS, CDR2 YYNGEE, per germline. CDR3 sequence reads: CASSVAHGGANTGELFF. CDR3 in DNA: TGTGCCAGCAGCGTAGCTCACGGGGGAGCGAACACCGGGGAGCTGTTTTTT.

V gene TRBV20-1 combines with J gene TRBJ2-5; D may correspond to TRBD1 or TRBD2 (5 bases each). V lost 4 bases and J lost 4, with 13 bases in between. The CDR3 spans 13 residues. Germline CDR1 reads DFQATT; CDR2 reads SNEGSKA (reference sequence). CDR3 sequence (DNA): TGCAGTGCTATGCAGGGTGGGGGAGAGACCCAGTACTTC. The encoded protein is CSAMQGGGETQYF.

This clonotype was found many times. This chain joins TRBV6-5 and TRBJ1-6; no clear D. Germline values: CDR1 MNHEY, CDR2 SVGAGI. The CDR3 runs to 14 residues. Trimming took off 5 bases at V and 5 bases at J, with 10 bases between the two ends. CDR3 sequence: CASSRRGNNSPLHF. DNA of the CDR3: TGTGCCAGCAGTAGGCGGGGAAATAATTCACCCCTCCACTTT.

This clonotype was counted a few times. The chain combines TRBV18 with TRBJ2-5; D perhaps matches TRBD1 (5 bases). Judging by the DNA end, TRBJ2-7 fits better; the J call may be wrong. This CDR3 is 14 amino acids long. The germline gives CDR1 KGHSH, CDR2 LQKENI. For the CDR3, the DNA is TGTGCCAGCTCACCACCGCCAGGGAAGGACGAGCAGTACTTC. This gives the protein CASSPPPGKDEQYF.

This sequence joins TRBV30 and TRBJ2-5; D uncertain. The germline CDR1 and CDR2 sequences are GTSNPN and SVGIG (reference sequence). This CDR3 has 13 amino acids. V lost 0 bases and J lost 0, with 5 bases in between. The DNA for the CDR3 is TGTGCCTGGAGTGTCCAATACCAAGAGACCCAGTACTTC. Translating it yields CAWSVQYQETQYF. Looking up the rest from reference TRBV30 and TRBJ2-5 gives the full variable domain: SQTIHQWPATLVQPVGSPLSLECTVEGTSNPNLYWYRQAAGRGLQLLFYSVGIGQISSEVPQNLSASRPQDRQFILSSKKLLLSDSGFYLCAWSVQYQETQYFGPGTRLLVL.

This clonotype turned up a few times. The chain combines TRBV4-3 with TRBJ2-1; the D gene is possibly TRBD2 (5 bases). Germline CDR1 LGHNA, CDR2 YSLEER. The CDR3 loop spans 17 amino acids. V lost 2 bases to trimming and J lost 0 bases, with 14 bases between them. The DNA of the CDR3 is TGCGCCAGCAGCCAAAATTGGGAGTGGGACTCCTACAATGAGCAGTTCTTC. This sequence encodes CASSQNWEWDSYNEQFF.

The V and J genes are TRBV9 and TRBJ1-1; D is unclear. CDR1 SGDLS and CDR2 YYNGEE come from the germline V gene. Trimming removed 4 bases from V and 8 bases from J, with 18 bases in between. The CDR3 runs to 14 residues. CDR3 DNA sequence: TGTGCCAGCAGCATCCGGGAGGCGGCGGGAGAAGCTTTCTTT. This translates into CASSIREAAGEAFF.

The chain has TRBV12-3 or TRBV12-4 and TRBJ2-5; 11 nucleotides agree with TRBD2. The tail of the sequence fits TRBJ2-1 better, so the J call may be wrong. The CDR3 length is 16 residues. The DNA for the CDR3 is TGTGCCAGCAGTCCCCGGGGTAGCGGGAGGGCATATGAGCAGTTCTTC. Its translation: CASSPRGSGRAYEQFF.

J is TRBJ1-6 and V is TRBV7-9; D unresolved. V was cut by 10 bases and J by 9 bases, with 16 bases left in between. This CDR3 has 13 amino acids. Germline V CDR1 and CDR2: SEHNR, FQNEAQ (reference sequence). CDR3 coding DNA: TGTGCCACCAGTGGGAGCGCGGGTTCACCCCTCCACTTT. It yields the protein CATSGSAGSPLHF. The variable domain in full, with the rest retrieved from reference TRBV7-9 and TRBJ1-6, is DTGVSQNPRHKITKRGQNVTFRCDPISEHNRLYWYRQTLGQGPEFLTYFQNEAQLEKSRLLSDRFSAERPKGSFSTLEIQRTEQGDSAMYLCATSGSAGSPLHFGNGTRLTVT.

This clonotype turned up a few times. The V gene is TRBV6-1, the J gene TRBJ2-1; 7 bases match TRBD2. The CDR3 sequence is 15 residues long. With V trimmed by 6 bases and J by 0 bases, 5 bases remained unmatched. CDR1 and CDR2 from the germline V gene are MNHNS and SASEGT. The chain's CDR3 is CASSPGRLSYNEQFF. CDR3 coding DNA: TGTGCCAGCAGCCCCGGGAGGCTCTCCTACAATGAGCAGTTCTTC.

CDR3 region: CASGSSGTNTDTQYF. CDR3 DNA: TGTGCTAGTGGTTCGTCCGGGACTAACACAGATACGCAGTATTTT. This chain uses TRBV12-5 with TRBJ2-3; 7 positions match TRBD2. CDR1 and CDR2 from the germline V gene are LGHNT and FRNRAP. Trimming took 4 bases from V and 2 from J; bases not matched to a gene: 6. The CDR3 is 15 residues long.

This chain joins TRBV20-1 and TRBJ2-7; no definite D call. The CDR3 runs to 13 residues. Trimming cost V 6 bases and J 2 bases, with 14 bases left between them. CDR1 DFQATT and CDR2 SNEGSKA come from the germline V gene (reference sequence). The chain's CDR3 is CSASNRAPYEQYF. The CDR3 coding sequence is TGCAGTGCAAGTAACCGGGCCCCCTACGAGCAGTACTTC.

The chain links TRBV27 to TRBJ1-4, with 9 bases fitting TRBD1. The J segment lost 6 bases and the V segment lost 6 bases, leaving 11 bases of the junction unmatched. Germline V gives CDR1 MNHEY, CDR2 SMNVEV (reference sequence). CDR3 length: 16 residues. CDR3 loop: CASRLQTGGSDEKLFF. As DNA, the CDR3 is TGTGCCAGCAGACTACAAACAGGGGGCTCTGATGAAAAACTGTTTTTT.